What follows are 32 T cell receptor beta chains derived from one specimen sequenced in a study of blood T cell repertoires in COVID-19. TCRdb's table, derived via immunoSEQ multiplex PCR, lists solely in-frame clones and lacks some. The sample shows about 240,000 clones, about nine tenths of them seen only once. Sequenced input: peripheral blood. The receptors shown here come from a man between 60 and 75 years old who had recovered from COVID-19.

The chain recombines TRBV7-9 with TRBJ2-7, with 8 positions matching TRBD1. J lost 2 bases, V lost 5 bases, and 5 bases had no gene match. In germline, CDR1 is SEHNR, CDR2 FQNEAQ (reference sequence). The CDR3 consists of 14 residues. This CDR3 reads CASSHRDRTYEQYF. The CDR3 DNA reads as TGTGCCAGCAGCCACCGGGACAGGACCTACGAGCAGTACTTC.

This clone was seen only once. V usage is TRBV2 and J usage is TRBJ2-3, with TRBD2 identical over 9 bases. Unmatched junction bases numbered 11, after V lost 6 bases and J lost 4 bases. Germline V gives CDR1 SNHLY, CDR2 FYNNEI. The CDR3 totals 16 residues. The CDR3 bases are TGTGCCAGCAGCGAGGGACTAGCAGGCGGGCCAGATACGCAGTATTTT. Translated, it gives CASSEGLAGGPDTQYF.

On this clone itself: Other DNA sequences in the sample encode the same CDR3. This chain uses TRBV30 with TRBJ1-1; D gene ambiguous. The CDR3 contains 12 residues. Trimming pared 2 bases from V and 1 base from J, leaving 5 bases between. Germline-derived CDR1 and CDR2 are GTSNPN and SVGIG (reference sequence). The CDR3 region is CAWSPGNTEAFF. CDR3 in DNA: TGTGCCTGGAGTCCCGGGAACACTGAAGCTTTCTTT.

The J gene is TRBJ1-3, the V gene TRBV7-6; tentatively, D is TRBD1 (6 bases). Trimming took 11 bases from V and 2 from J, leaving 7 bases between them. This CDR3 is 11 amino acids long. Per the germline V gene, CDR1 is SGHVS and CDR2 is FNYEAQ. CDR3 bases: TGTGCCTACAGGGCTGGAAACACCATATATTTT. Translation: CAYRAGNTIYF. The variable domain in full, with the rest retrieved from reference TRBV7-6 and TRBJ1-3, is GAGVSQSPRYKVTKRGQDVALRCDPISGHVSLYWYRQALGQGPEFLTYFNYEAQQDKSGLPNDRFSAERPEGSISTLTIQRTEQRDSAMYRCAYRAGNTIYFGEGSWLTVV.

The chain links TRBV19 to TRBJ1-1; weak D call: TRBD1 (5 bases). The CDR3 length is 13 residues. V lost 8 bases to trimming and J lost 0 bases, with 10 bases between them. In germline, CDR1 is LNHDA, CDR2 SQIVND (reference sequence). The CDR3 sequence is CASRQLMNTEAFF. CDR3 DNA: TGTGCCAGTCGACAGCTTATGAACACTGAAGCTTTCTTT.

V gene TRBV30 combines with J gene TRBJ1-6, with D unclear. The CDR3 has 14 residues. Trimming took 5 bases from V and 0 from J, leaving 8 bases between them. Germline CDR1 reads GTSNPN; CDR2 reads SVGIG (reference sequence). The CDR3 DNA is TGTGCCTGGTGCCGGAGCTCCTATAATTCACCCCTCCACTTT. Amino acids: CAWCRSSYNSPLHF.

A few counts support this clone. This specimen includes other DNA sequences encoding the same CDR3. The rearrangement joins TRBV3-1 (or the pseudogene TRBV3-2) to TRBJ1-5; D unresolved. CDR1 and CDR2 from the germline V gene are LGHDT and YNNKEL (reference sequence). V was cut by 1 base and J by 4 bases, with 5 bases left in between. The CDR3 totals 13 residues. The CDR3 DNA reads TGTGCCAGCAGCCAAGCACAGAATCAGCCCCAGCATTTT. This sequence encodes CASSQAQNQPQHF.

The genes are TRBV5-8 and TRBJ1-1; D remains unclear. The length of the CDR3 is 12 residues. From germline, CDR1 is SGHTS and CDR2 YDEGEE. The V end lost 1 base, the J end lost 11 bases, and 12 bases lay between the germline ends. Written as DNA, the CDR3 is TGTGCCAGCAGCTTGCGCGTCGGCGGGGCTTTCTTT. Encoded protein: CASSLRVGGAFF.

The count of this clone is one. The V call is TRBV5-1, the J call TRBJ1-3; possibly TRBD1 for D (5 bases). The germline V gene has CDR1 SGHRS and CDR2 YFSETQ. CDR3 length equals 14 residues. The V gene lost 4 bases and the J gene lost 9 bases, with 17 bases spanning the gap. The CDR3 region has the DNA TGCGCCAGCAGCCTCCAGGGCGATAGGGGCACCATATATTTT. Protein sequence: CASSLQGDRGTIYF.

In this sample, this clone turned up a few times. V and J are TRBV7-2 and TRBJ1-5; D remains ambiguous. CDR3 length: 15 residues. The V and J ends lost 3 bases and 6 bases respectively, with 15 bases between them. Germline CDR1 SGHTA, CDR2 FQGNSA. CDR3 sequence (DNA): TGTGCCAGCAGCTTGAGGTCAGCCCGTTTTCAGCCCCAGCATTTT. This codes for CASSLRSARFQPQHF.

A single count supports this clone. This rearrangement joins TRBV19 to TRBJ1-1; D uncertain. The CDR3 is made up of 15 amino acids. V was shortened by 5 bases and J by 4 bases, with 17 bases between the two germline ends. Germline assignment: CDR1 LNHDA and CDR2 SQIVND (reference sequence). DNA for the CDR3: TGTGCCAGTAGTCCGGGGTATACTCACAGCACTGAAGCTTTCTTT. Translating gives CASSPGYTHSTEAFF.

The chain carries TRBV24-1 and TRBJ1-6; D remains unclear. CDR1 KGHDR and CDR2 SFDVKD come from the germline V gene. Trimming stripped 1 base from V and 7 bases from J, with 16 bases between. The CDR3 extends over 17 amino acids. CDR3 protein: CATSDLIGLASNSPLHF. The CDR3 nucleotides are TGTGCCACCAGTGATTTAATCGGACTTGCTTCAAATTCACCCCTCCACTTT.

The V call is TRBV5-6, the J call TRBJ1-2; 8 bases line up with TRBD1. CDR3 length: 14 residues. The V gene's germline CDR1 is SGHDT and CDR2 YYEEEE. J was trimmed by 9 bases and V by 4 bases; bases with no gene match: 11. CDR3 in amino acids: CASSATTGGSRYTF. DNA for the CDR3: TGTGCCAGCAGCGCGACAACAGGGGGATCGCGCTACACCTTC.

This clone has only a few counts. The rearrangement joins TRBV5-1 to TRBJ2-1; 9 bases are a match to TRBD2. Per the germline V gene, CDR1 is SGHRS and CDR2 is YFSETQ. The CDR3 covers 18 residues. The ends lost 2 bases at V and 2 bases at J; junction bases unmatched: 11. In nucleotides, the CDR3 is TGCGCCAGCAGCTTTTGGACTAGCGCTTCATCGCCCTACAATGAGCAGTTCTTC. Translated, it gives CASSFWTSASSPYNEQFF.

This clone appeared a single time. The chain combines TRBV5-8 with TRBJ1-5; a weak D match, TRBD1 (5 bases). Germline assignment: CDR1 SGHTS and CDR2 YDEGEE. V was pared by 4 bases and J by 4 bases, with 9 bases between. CDR3 length: 13 residues. The CDR3 region has the DNA TGTGCCAGCAGCAAAGACAGAAATCAGCCCCAGCATTTT. Translated: CASSKDRNQPQHF.

The V gene is TRBV15, the J gene TRBJ2-3, with D uncertain. V lost 1 base to trimming and J lost 3 bases, with 14 bases between them. This CDR3 contains 16 residues. The germline V gene has CDR1 LNHNV and CDR2 YYDKDF (reference sequence). CDR3 in DNA: TGTGCCACCAGCAGAGCGGTCTTCTCCGGGACAGATACGCAGTATTTT. Translation gives CATSRAVFSGTDTQYF. Drawing the rest from reference TRBV15 and TRBJ2-3, the complete variable domain is DAMVIQNPRYQVTQFGKPVTLSCSQTLNHNVMYWYQQKSSQAPKLLFHYYDKDFNNEADTPDNFQSRRPNTSFCFLDIRSPGLGDTAMYLCATSRAVFSGTDTQYFGPGTRLTVL.

The chain joins TRBV6-1 to TRBJ1-1; TRBD1 matches 9 bases. The V and J ends lost 4 bases and 0 bases, in that order; junction bases with no gene match: 12. Germline V gives CDR1 MNHNS, CDR2 SASEGT. The CDR3 loop spans 18 amino acids. The CDR3 DNA follows: TGTGCCAGCAGTGGGGCACCGGGACAGGGACCCATGAACACTGAAGCTTTCTTT. Amino acids: CASSGAPGQGPMNTEAFF.

V gene TRBV2 combines with J gene TRBJ1-4; D unclear. V was shortened by 3 bases and J by 5 bases, with 10 bases between the two germline ends. This CDR3 has 14 residues. CDR1 and CDR2 from the germline V gene are SNHLY and FYNNEI. CDR3 residues: CASSEGHNNEKLFF. DNA of the CDR3: TGTGCCAGCAGTGAGGGCCACAACAATGAAAAACTGTTTTTT. Full variable domain (outside the CDR3, taken from reference TRBV2 and TRBJ1-4): EPEVTQTPSHQVTQMGQEVILRCVPISNHLYFYWYRQILGQKVEFLVSFYNNEISEKSEIFDDQFSVERPDGSNFTLKIRSTKLEDSAMYFCASSEGHNNEKLFFGSGTQLSVL.

The chain employs TRBV7-7 and TRBJ2-1, with TRBD1 matching over 8 bases. The CDR3 length is 18 residues. Trimming at V came to 5 bases and at J to 7 bases, leaving 19 bases not matched to a gene. Germline lookup yields CDR1 SSHAT and CDR2 FNYEAQ (reference sequence). The CDR3 nucleotides are TGTGCCAGCAGCCTTACATCCGGTGGCAGGGGGCCGTGGAATGAGCAGTTCTTC. Its protein product is CASSLTSGGRGPWNEQFF.

This chain joins TRBV19 and TRBJ1-1, with D perhaps TRBD1 (5 bases). V lost 5 bases to trimming and J lost 11 bases, with 21 bases between them. Germline V gives CDR1 LNHDA, CDR2 SQIVND (reference sequence). The CDR3 runs 14 residues. CDR3 sequence (DNA): TGTGCCAGTAGTCCTCGACAGATCCAAGACGCCGCTTTCTTT. This gives the protein CASSPRQIQDAAFF.

The V gene is TRBV6-5, the J gene TRBJ2-3; 11 bases are shared with TRBD1. The CDR3 runs 15 residues. With 6 bases clipped from V and 3 bases from J, the junction kept 5 bases outside the gene matches. Per germline, CDR1 MNHEY and CDR2 SVGAGI. The CDR3 reads CASRRGQGETDTQYF. In DNA form, the CDR3 reads TGTGCCAGCAGAAGGGGACAGGGGGAAACAGATACGCAGTATTTT.

Only a few counts were recorded for this clone. The chain joins TRBV30 to TRBJ2-2; no definite D call. In germline, CDR1 is GTSNPN, CDR2 SVGIG (reference sequence). With 1 base removed from V and 4 bases from J, the gap between germline ends came to 4 bases. This CDR3 contains 12 residues. The CDR3 reads CAWSGPTGELFF. The CDR3 DNA is TGTGCCTGGAGTGGGCCCACCGGGGAGCTGTTTTTT.

The chain is built from TRBV24-1 and TRBJ1-2; D unclear. Trimming pared 1 base from V and 5 bases from J, leaving 10 bases between. The germline V gene encodes CDR1 KGHDR and CDR2 SFDVKD. CDR3 length equals 14 residues. The DNA of the CDR3 is TGTGCCACCAGTGATTTATACCGGGTGTATGGCTACACCTTC. Protein sequence: CATSDLYRVYGYTF.

This chain joins TRBV9 and TRBJ1-3, with TRBD1 matching over 8 bases. Germline CDR1 SGDLS, CDR2 YYNGEE. The CDR3 loop spans 16 amino acids. The ends lost 0 bases at V and 2 bases at J; junction bases unmatched: 4. The CDR3 DNA is TGTGCCAGCAGCGTAGGCCCGACAGGGGCTGGAAACACCATATATTTT. Protein sequence: CASSVGPTGAGNTIYF.

The chain couples TRBV5-1 to TRBJ1-2; maybe TRBD1 (5 bases). The CDR3 is 14 residues long. Deletions cut 0 bases from V and 5 bases from J, with 11 bases between. The V gene's germline CDR1 is SGHRS and CDR2 YFSETQ. The CDR3: CASSLAPGPYGYTF. The CDR3 DNA is TGCGCCAGCAGCTTGGCCCCAGGGCCATATGGCTACACCTTC.

This chain's CDR3 is CASSRQGGLYF. The CDR3 DNA reads TGTGCCAGCAGCAGACAGGGGGGTCTGTATTTT. The genes are TRBV7-8 and TRBJ2-3, with 9 nucleotides matching TRBD1. The CDR3 runs to 11 residues. V was clipped by 5 bases and J by 14 bases; unmatched bases: 5. Per the germline V gene, CDR1 is SGHVS and CDR2 is FQNEAQ.

V is TRBV5-6 and J is TRBJ1-4; no clear D. Germline V gene data show CDR1 as SGHDT and CDR2 as YYEEEE. This CDR3 region has 14 residues. V was clipped by 2 bases and J by 8 bases, with 13 bases between them. CDR3 DNA sequence: TGTGCCAGCAGCTTCCGACGAGTGGAGGAAAAACTGTTTTTT. It codes for CASSFRRVEEKLFF.

The J gene is TRBJ1-6, the V gene TRBV28, with TRBD1 as a possible D gene (5 bases). Germline V gene sequence: CDR1 MDHEN, CDR2 SYDVKM. Trimming left V 1 base short and J 7 bases short, with 8 bases between. The CDR3 spans 14 residues. Here the CDR3 reads CASSLSGRNSPLHF. Written as DNA, the CDR3 is TGTGCCAGCAGTTTATCAGGGAGGAATTCACCCCTCCACTTT.

The J gene is TRBJ2-7, the V gene TRBV6-6; 7 positions agree with TRBD1. Losses at the gene ends were 10 bases for V and 2 bases for J; bases not matched to a gene: 8. The CDR3 covers 13 residues. From germline, CDR1 is MNHNY and CDR2 SVGAGI (reference sequence). CDR3 nucleotide sequence: TGTGCCACCCTGACAGGGTATCCCTACGAGCAGTACTTC. Protein sequence: CATLTGYPYEQYF.

The chain couples TRBV24-1 to TRBJ2-3; 10 bases agree with TRBD1. The CDR3 consists of 17 residues. The germline CDR1 and CDR2 sequences are KGHDR and SFDVKD. V was clipped by 2 bases and J by 7 bases; unmatched bases: 11. CDR3 region: CATSDSLPGQGLYTQYF. For the CDR3, the DNA is TGTGCCACCAGTGATTCTCTACCGGGACAGGGGTTGTATACGCAGTATTTT.

This clone has only a few counts. The genes are TRBV5-6 and TRBJ1-6, with 8 nucleotides matching TRBD1. This CDR3 is built from 15 residues. In germline, CDR1 is SGHDT, CDR2 YYEEEE. J was trimmed by 7 bases and V by 0 bases; bases with no gene match: 3. Here the CDR3 reads CASSLGTGWNSPLHF. DNA for the CDR3: TGTGCCAGCAGCTTGGGGACAGGGTGGAATTCACCCCTCCACTTT.

The chain has TRBV19 and TRBJ2-1, with 10 bases lining up with TRBD2. The germline V gene has CDR1 LNHDA and CDR2 SQIVND (reference sequence). CDR3 length: 15 amino acids. V lost 3 bases, J lost 9 bases, and 8 bases stayed unmatched. The CDR3 sequence: CASSISASGGGEQFF. The CDR3, as DNA: TGTGCCAGTAGTATTTCGGCTAGCGGGGGTGGTGAGCAGTTCTTC. Complete variable domain (other parts from reference TRBV19 and TRBJ2-1): DGGITQSPKYLFRKEGQNVTLSCEQNLNHDAMYWYRQDPGQGLRLIYYSQIVNDFQKGDIAEGYSVSREKKESFPLTVTSAQKNPTAFYLCASSISASGGGEQFFGPGTRLTVL.